This TCR beta chain was captured in a study of identical twins (dated by TCRdb to about 2016). For the wider study: To test whether fetal clonotypes persist, the study used deep sequencing on TCR alpha and beta repertoires from monozygotic twins, unrelated adults of various ages, and cord blood. Replicate twin experiments were performed at different times using different library preparation protocols to rule out contamination.

Beyond this particular receptor, the publication reports: A weaker excess of twin sharing was found in beta out-of-frame sequences because the signal-to-noise ratio was lowered by fewer shared sequences. In monozygotic twins, recombination models systematically underestimated out-of-frame TCR alpha sharing, but the models matched the sharing seen between unrelated individuals. Compared with coincidental sharing between unrelated individuals, an excess of low generation-probability sequences was observed among out-of-frame TCR alpha sequences shared between twins. Invariant T cells such as MAIT and iNKT could partly confound zero-insertion analyses, although diverse VJ usage argued against such confounding for most clonotypes. Because the same donors could not be followed over many years, the conclusions depended on cross-sectional statistical analysis. Abundant cord blood beta clonotypes carried fewer insertions; young adult naive repertoires showed a weaker similar trend, while memory repertoires showed none.

Libraries were constructed by 5' RACE. For sequencing, an Illumina HiSeq 2000 was employed. Template switching introduced a universal primer binding site; the final cDNA contained a unique molecular identifier, enabling accurate counting of TCR cDNA molecules. Specific primers in the conserved constant-segment region were used to synthesize first-strand cDNA for TCR alpha and beta chains. To control for contamination, every cDNA library was double barcoded, receiving both a SMART-Mk sample barcode and Illumina barcodes. TruSeq adapter sequences, together with Illumina sample barcodes, were added in two successive PCR steps. Sequencing of the TCR alpha and beta cDNA libraries was done on the Illumina HiSeq platform using custom primers. As for how the authors treated the data: MiGEC processed the raw reads to extract unique molecular identifiers, while MiXCR was used to determine the CDR3 positions. For each individual, recombination models were inferred using an EM algorithm with the repgenHMM and IGoR tools. Shared clonotypes were analyzed with the tcR package in R, and sharing was normalized by the product of cloneset sizes. Out-of-frame nonproductive sequences were analyzed to study raw recombination free of thymic and clonal selection effects. Through fastp at Q25 and MiXCR, TCRdb rebuilt clones from the public reads, retaining in-frame beta chains. Here each entry gathers all rows of one CDR3 protein and keeps the most common genes and DNA. The authors' filters were not applied to this entry. The sample contains hundreds of thousands of distinct CDR3 sequences, under 8.5% of them found a single time. In total, the top ten clones hold roughly 1.6% of the sample.

All donors were healthy Caucasians. The twin cohort consisted of three pairs of female monozygotic twins, all aged about 18 to 29 years. RNA for TCR libraries was isolated from peripheral blood mononuclear cells. V is pared back by 2 bases and J by 7 bases, with 8 bases lying between the germline termini. The CDR3 spans 13 residues, from the cysteine through the phenylalanine. This entry keeps only the CDR3 DNA: 39 bases, framed from base 1. This clonotype came up many times. Its specific antigen is unknown. No much larger clone is present one base from it, and per-base qualities are unavailable. These same records also appear under a second study, on yellow fever vaccine responses in identical twins. According to the second study: According to the authors, the vaccine-induced T cell response in identical twins seemed to be partly convergent and partly specific to each individual. In the study, vaccine-responding T cell clones were precisely tracked in identical twins.

This sequence was found in a woman under 30 in good health. In this chain, TRBV12-3 or TRBV12-4 is recombined with TRBJ2-2, with the D gene call left open. The sequencing input was PBMCs. CDR3 reads: CASSLLVGGELFF. The sequenced DNA: TGTGCCAGCAGTTTATTGGTTGGCGGGGAGCTGTTTTTT.